Below are 31 T cell receptor beta chains sequenced from a single sample in a study of CD8 T cells in ankylosing spondylitis. Study observations and caveats: It appeared that ankylosing spondylitis blood was characterized by a TCR beta motif of about eight highly homologous variants.

One entry per CDR3 protein, called by TCRdb with MiXCR from the 5' RACE reads. The sample carries a few hundred thousand distinct CDR3 sequences, about a fifth recorded once. These receptors' targets are unknown. Sequencing input: blood, either unsorted or a sorted T cell fraction (not recorded which). These receptors were obtained from a male donor with ankylosing spondylitis.

The sample holds a few counts of this clonotype. The rearrangement links TRBV20-1 to TRBJ1-1; D possibly corresponds to TRBD1 (5 bases). The CDR3 is 14 residues long. V was pared by 5 bases and J by 5 bases, with 18 bases between. Germline values: CDR1 DFQATT, CDR2 SNEGSKA (reference sequence). The CDR3, as DNA: TGCAGTGCTTTCACACAGCCAGGGAGTACTGAAGCTTTCTTT. It translates to CSAFTQPGSTEAFF.

A few counts support this clonotype. The rearrangement uses TRBV10-3 and TRBJ2-5; the D gene could be TRBD1 or TRBD2 (5 bases each). From germline, CDR1 is ENHRY and CDR2 SYGVKD. Trimming removed 4 bases from V and 5 bases from J, with 17 bases in between. The CDR3 totals 15 residues. The CDR3 loop reads CAISVGGAGGETQYF. The CDR3 DNA sequence: TGTGCCATCAGTGTAGGTGGGGCAGGAGGCGAGACCCAGTACTTC.

This clonotype was detected a few times. DNA of the CDR3: TGTGCCAGCAGTAATCTCCCGGGGGGAAGCAATCAGCCCCAGCATTTT. Translating it yields CASSNLPGGSNQPQHF. The rearrangement uses TRBV12-3 or TRBV12-4 and TRBJ1-5; D perhaps matches TRBD1 (5 bases). V was cut by 5 bases and J by 1 base, with 15 bases left in between. The CDR3 contains 16 residues.

V gene TRBV4-2 combines with J gene TRBJ2-2; 7 nucleotides match TRBD2. The CDR3 loop spans 14 amino acids. From germline, CDR1 is LGHNA and CDR2 YNFKEQ. Trimming took 9 bases from V and 4 from J; bases not matched to a gene: 8. CDR3 amino acids: CASRTSSPTGELFF. The CDR3 DNA reads TGTGCCAGTAGGACTAGTTCGCCCACCGGGGAGCTGTTTTTT.

This clonotype occurred many times. The chain is built from TRBV7-6 and TRBJ1-1, with D uncertain. Germline V lookup: CDR1 SGHVS, CDR2 FNYEAQ. CDR3 size: 15 residues. V dropped 1 base and J dropped 1 base, with 10 bases sitting between them. In DNA form, the CDR3 reads TGTGCCAGCAGCTTAGTACCACAAACGAACACTGAAGCTTTCTTT. Amino acids: CASSLVPQTNTEAFF.

This clonotype was seen many times. The chain is built from TRBV5-6 and TRBJ2-7; the D call may be TRBD1 or TRBD2 (5 bases each). Between the trimmed V and J ends, which lost 2 bases and 4 bases, there was a span of 16 bases. Germline CDR1 and CDR2: SGHDT and YYEEEE. This CDR3 spans 15 amino acids. CDR3 amino acids: CASSLPGPEEYEQYF. The CDR3 DNA follows: TGTGCCAGCAGCTTACCGGGACCAGAAGAATACGAGCAGTACTTC.

This clonotype was observed a few times. The chain carries TRBV7-2 and TRBJ1-5; no definite D call. CDR1 is SGHTA, CDR2 FQGNSA, per germline. V was shortened by 1 base and J by 4 bases, with 8 bases between the two germline ends. This CDR3 has 14 amino acids. The CDR3 DNA sequence: TGTGCCAGCAGCTTAGTCCCCCAAAATCAGCCCCAGCATTTT. This translates into CASSLVPQNQPQHF.

This clonotype was seen repeatedly, ten times or more. The chain links TRBV29-1 to TRBJ1-5; 7 positions agree with TRBD1. Losses at the gene ends were 8 bases for V and 10 bases for J; bases not matched to a gene: 14. Germline CDR1 and CDR2: SQVTM and ANQGSEA. The CDR3 is 13 amino acids. The CDR3 reads CSKTEYPGGPQHF. CDR3 nucleotides: TGCAGCAAGACCGAGTACCCAGGGGGACCCCAGCATTTT. The variable domain in full, completed from reference TRBV29-1 and TRBJ1-5, reads SAVISQKPSRDICQRGTSLTIQCQVDSQVTMMFWYRQQPGQSLTLIATANQGSEATYESGFVIDKFPISRPNLTFSTLTVSNMSPEDSSIYLCSKTEYPGGPQHFGDGTRLSIL.

The gene calls are TRBV11-1 and TRBJ2-1; D is perhaps TRBD2 (5 bases). The CDR3 has 14 residues. With 5 bases removed from V and 6 bases from J, the gap between germline ends came to 14 bases. CDR1 and CDR2 from the germline V gene are SGHAT and FQDESV (reference sequence). The CDR3: CASSHGVVGNEQFF. The CDR3 DNA follows: TGTGCCAGCAGCCACGGGGTCGTCGGCAATGAGCAGTTCTTC.

This clonotype has only a few counts. The rearrangement uses TRBV5-1 and TRBJ2-1; 9 nucleotides agree with TRBD1. Germline V gives CDR1 SGHRS, CDR2 YFSETQ. V lost 4 bases, J lost 5 bases, and 10 bases stayed unmatched. This CDR3 has 16 amino acids. For the CDR3, the DNA is TGCGCCAGCAGCAGGGCTACCGGGACAGGGAACAATGAGCAGTTCTTC. This codes for CASSRATGTGNNEQFF. Filled out from reference TRBV5-1 and TRBJ2-1, the complete variable domain reads KAGVTQTPRYLIKTRGQQVTLSCSPISGHRSVSWYQQTPGQGLQFLFEYFSETQRNKGNFPGRFSGRQFSNSRSEMNVSTLELGDSALYLCASSRATGTGNNEQFFGPGTRLTVL.

In its sample, this clonotype was seen a few times. The genes are TRBV12-3 or TRBV12-4 and TRBJ1-1; 7 bases are shared with TRBD1. The trim removed 10 bases at V and 3 bases at J, leaving 11 bases unmatched. The CDR3 runs 14 residues. CDR3 sequence (DNA): TGTGCCATACAGGGGCGCGGGGGGGACACTGAAGCTTTCTTT. Encoded protein: CAIQGRGGDTEAFF.

The chain is built from TRBV12-3 or TRBV12-4 and TRBJ2-5, with D possibly matching TRBD2 (6 bases). This CDR3 is built from 15 residues. The germline V and J ends were trimmed by 8 bases and 7 bases, with 23 bases remaining between them. CDR3 DNA sequence: TGTGCCAGCGGCCGAACCGGGACTTACCCAGGGACCCAGTACTTC. As protein: CASGRTGTYPGTQYF.

The genes are TRBV12-3 or TRBV12-4 and TRBJ2-7; TRBD1 is a possible D gene (6 bases). The CDR3 runs to 13 residues. Trimming shortened V by 6 bases and J by 3 bases, and 12 bases separated the two germline ends. As DNA, the CDR3 is TGTGCCAGCAGCCGGGACACTCACTACGAGCAGTACTTC. Translated, it gives CASSRDTHYEQYF.

The chain has TRBV5-1 and TRBJ2-7, with 10 bases identical to TRBD1. Germline values: CDR1 SGHRS, CDR2 YFSETQ. V lost 4 bases, J lost 1 base, and 11 bases stayed unmatched. This CDR3 is 17 amino acids long. The CDR3 nucleotides read TGCGCCAGCAGCACGGAAACCGGGACAGGGGTTTCCTACGAGCAGTACTTC. Its protein product is CASSTETGTGVSYEQYF.

This clonotype came up a few times. The gene calls are TRBV30 and TRBJ1-1; D gene unclear. Germline V gene sequence: CDR1 GTSNPN, CDR2 SVGIG (reference sequence). This CDR3 is built from 14 residues. Trimming removed 0 bases from V and 0 bases from J, with 8 bases in between. CDR3 sequence reads: CAWSVNLMNTEAFF. The CDR3 DNA follows: TGTGCCTGGAGTGTAAACCTTATGAACACTGAAGCTTTCTTT.

This clonotype was detected a few times. This CDR3 reads CASTRGPLKQYF. The CDR3, as DNA: TGTGCCAGCACGCGGGGCCCCCTCAAGCAGTACTTC. J is TRBJ2-7 and V is TRBV28, with D possibly TRBD2 on 6 matching bases. This CDR3 is built from 12 residues. Germline V gene lookup returns CDR1 MDHEN and CDR2 SYDVKM. V was clipped by 7 bases and J by 8 bases, with 15 bases between them.

The chain uses TRBV12-3 or TRBV12-4 and TRBJ1-5, with 7 bases lining up with TRBD1. The CDR3 totals 15 residues. The J segment lost 2 bases and the V segment lost 6 bases, leaving 7 bases of the junction unmatched. The CDR3 bases are TGTGCCAGCAGACCAGACAGGGACGGCAATCAGCCCCAGCATTTT. As protein: CASRPDRDGNQPQHF.

The genes are TRBV18 and TRBJ2-2; 11 bases are a match to TRBD1. The germline V gene has CDR1 KGHSH and CDR2 LQKENI. After removal of 3 bases from V and 5 bases from J, the junction contained 2 bases not matched to a gene. This CDR3 comprises 15 residues. The CDR3 region has the DNA TGTGCCAGCTCACCTCGGGACAGGGGGACCGGGGAGCTGTTTTTT. It is translated as CASSPRDRGTGELFF.

This clonotype turned up a few times. V is TRBV11-3 and J is TRBJ2-1, with 11 nucleotides matching TRBD2. J was trimmed by 7 bases and V by 0 bases; bases with no gene match: 8. There are 17 residues in the CDR3. CDR1 and CDR2 (germline): SGHNT, YENEEA. CDR3 protein: CASSLDTSGSRGNEQFF. CDR3 coding DNA: TGTGCCAGCAGCTTAGACACTAGCGGGAGCAGGGGTAATGAGCAGTTCTTC. The complete variable domain, with remaining parts taken from reference TRBV11-3 and TRBJ2-1, reads EAGVVQSPRYKIIEKKQPVAFWCNPISGHNTLYWYLQNLGQGPELLIRYENEEAVDDSQLPKDRFSAERLKGVDSTLKIQPAELGDSAVYLCASSLDTSGSRGNEQFFGPGTRLTVL.

The chain is built from TRBV30 and TRBJ2-2; D gene ambiguous. This CDR3 region has 12 residues. CDR1 is GTSNPN and CDR2 is SVGIG in the germline V gene (reference sequence). Between the trimmed V and J ends, which lost 0 bases and 7 bases, there was a span of 6 bases. This chain's CDR3 is CAWSVMYGELFF. CDR3 nucleotide sequence: TGTGCCTGGAGTGTAATGTACGGGGAGCTGTTTTTT.

V gene TRBV20-1 combines with J gene TRBJ2-7, with D tentatively TRBD1 (5 bases). This CDR3 has 13 residues. Trimming stripped 6 bases from V and 1 base from J, with 13 bases between. Germline V gives CDR1 DFQATT, CDR2 SNEGSKA (reference sequence). As DNA, the CDR3 is TGCAGTGCGGGCTCAGGGTTTTCCTACGAGCAGTACTTC. Translated, it gives CSAGSGFSYEQYF.

This clonotype has just a few counts. V and J are TRBV5-1 and TRBJ2-3, with a weak D call TRBD2 (5 bases). V was trimmed by 1 base and J by 5 bases, leaving 14 bases between them. Germline V gene data show CDR1 as SGHRS and CDR2 as YFSETQ. The CDR3 runs 15 residues. The CDR3: CASSLTIGGLDTQYF. CDR3 in DNA: TGCGCCAGCAGCTTGACCATTGGAGGTTTAGATACGCAGTATTTT.

V is TRBV2 and J is TRBJ1-1; D is unclear. This CDR3 has 11 residues. The germline V and J ends were trimmed by 10 bases and 1 base, with 7 bases remaining between them. Germline CDR1 SNHLY, CDR2 FYNNEI. The CDR3 DNA sequence: TGTGCCAAGTTCAAGAACACTGAAGCTTTCTTT. Residues: CAKFKNTEAFF.

This clonotype was counted between two and nine times. This chain links TRBV5-1 with TRBJ1-3; D remains ambiguous. This CDR3 is built from 14 residues. The V end was cut by 4 bases, the J end by 8 bases, with 16 bases between. The germline V gene has CDR1 SGHRS and CDR2 YFSETQ. The CDR3 sequence: CASSPLTGEDTIYF. In DNA, the CDR3 is TGCGCCAGCAGCCCGCTTACGGGTGAGGACACCATATATTTT. Using reference TRBV5-1 and TRBJ1-3 for the parts outside the CDR3, the full variable domain is KAGVTQTPRYLIKTRGQQVTLSCSPISGHRSVSWYQQTPGQGLQFLFEYFSETQRNKGNFPGRFSGRQFSNSRSEMNVSTLELGDSALYLCASSPLTGEDTIYFGEGSWLTVV.

This clonotype was seen only a few times. The CDR3 loop is CASSFRGTPSTDTQYF. CDR3 DNA sequence: TGTGCCAGCAGCTTCCGAGGGACACCCAGCACAGATACGCAGTATTTT. This sequence joins TRBV11-2 and TRBJ2-3; the D gene is possibly TRBD1 (6 bases). V shed 3 bases and J shed 0 bases, with 13 bases lying between them. This CDR3 is 16 amino acids long. From germline, CDR1 is SGHAT and CDR2 FQNNGV.

This clonotype was detected a few times. Here the CDR3 DNA reads TGTGCCAGCACCCTACGGGGCGGCACGCAGTATTTT. Translating gives CASTLRGGTQYF. The rearrangement links TRBV2 to TRBJ2-3; D may correspond to TRBD1 or TRBD2 (5 bases each). From germline, CDR1 is SNHLY and CDR2 FYNNEI. CDR3 length: 12 amino acids. Trimming left V 7 bases short and J 9 bases short, with 14 bases between. The full variable domain, its missing parts supplied by reference TRBV2 and TRBJ2-3, is EPEVTQTPSHQVTQMGQEVILRCVPISNHLYFYWYRQILGQKVEFLVSFYNNEISEKSEIFDDQFSVERPDGSNFTLKIRSTKLEDSAMYFCASTLRGGTQYFGPGTRLTVL.

A few counts support this clonotype. The chain joins TRBV30 to TRBJ2-7, with a possible D match to TRBD2 (7 bases). The CDR3 length is 14 residues. Trimming pared 3 bases from V and 4 bases from J, leaving 16 bases between. Germline V gene data show CDR1 as GTSNPN and CDR2 as SVGIG (reference sequence). Written as DNA, the CDR3 is TGTGCCTGGAGAGAAGCGGGACACGTATACGAGCAGTACTTC. This encodes CAWREAGHVYEQYF.

This clonotype has only a few counts. The chain carries TRBV20-1 and TRBJ2-1; D uncertain. Trimming took 3 bases from V and 0 from J, leaving 9 bases between them. Germline V gene data show CDR1 as DFQATT and CDR2 as SNEGSKA (reference sequence). This CDR3 spans 14 amino acids. CDR3 residues: CSASGDSSYNEQFF. DNA for the CDR3: TGCAGTGCTAGCGGAGATAGCTCCTACAATGAGCAGTTCTTC.

Only a few counts were recorded for this clonotype. The rearrangement links TRBV7-2 to TRBJ2-7, with 8 bases identical to TRBD2. The junction had 9 bases not matched to a gene; V was cut back by 5 bases and J by 0 bases. CDR3 length equals 16 residues. CDR1 and CDR2 (germline): SGHTA, FQGNSA. The CDR3 DNA is TGTGCCAGCAGCGCTCTTAGCGGGGCTTTCTCCTACGAGCAGTACTTC. Translated: CASSALSGAFSYEQYF.

The chain uses TRBV20-1 and TRBJ2-3; D remains unclear. V was clipped by 6 bases and J by 4 bases, with 8 bases between them. Germline V CDR1 and CDR2: DFQATT, SNEGSKA (reference sequence). CDR3 length equals 11 residues. CDR3: CSAETADTQYF. DNA for the CDR3: TGCAGTGCCGAGACGGCAGATACGCAGTATTTT.

The CDR3 nucleotides are TGTGCCAGCTCACCCGCCGCCAGCATTAACACTGAAGCTTTCTTT. Protein sequence: CASSPAASINTEAFF. The J gene is TRBJ1-1, the V gene TRBV18, with no clear D. Trimming took off 3 bases at V and 2 bases at J, with 13 bases between the two ends. Germline values: CDR1 KGHSH, CDR2 LQKENI. The CDR3 runs to 15 residues.